These 19 T cell receptor beta chains share one sample of origin, sequenced in a study of CD8 T cells in ankylosing spondylitis listed by TCRdb under 2017. The method behind the library was 5' RACE. The data were produced on an Illumina HiSeq 2500. In TCRdb, the public reads were trimmed at Q25 with fastp and aligned with MiXCR, with productive beta chains retained. Duplicate CDR3 protein sequences are folded into a single record with the most common DNA and genes. The sample table records approximately 38,000 distinct CDR3 sequences; roughly 2.5% of these occur just once. In total, the top ten clones hold approximately 4.3% of the sample. The sequenced material came from blood, either unsorted or a sorted T cell fraction (not recorded which). The receptors come from a male donor with ankylosing spondylitis or in good health (not recorded which).

This clonotype occurred many times. The chain uses TRBV9 and TRBJ2-1; 10 bases agree with TRBD2. The CDR3 runs to 18 residues. Trimming took 2 bases from V and 2 from J; bases not matched to a gene: 10. In germline, CDR1 is SGDLS, CDR2 YYNGEE. CDR3: CASSVVGGLAVPYNEQFF. The CDR3 DNA follows: TGTGCCAGCAGCGTGGTGGGCGGACTAGCGGTGCCCTACAATGAGCAGTTCTTC.

This clonotype was detected many times. The CDR3 nucleotides are TGTGCCAGCAGCGTAGGAGGCCGGATTACCGGGGAGCTGTTTTTT. It is translated as CASSVGGRITGELFF. V usage is TRBV9 and J usage is TRBJ2-2; no definite D call. Trimming stripped 0 bases from V and 5 bases from J, with 11 bases between. There are 15 residues in the CDR3. Germline V lookup: CDR1 SGDLS, CDR2 YYNGEE.

This clonotype was counted at least ten times. The J gene is TRBJ2-1, the V gene TRBV9; no reliable D call. Trimming left V 4 bases short and J 9 bases short, with 14 bases between. Germline lookup yields CDR1 SGDLS and CDR2 YYNGEE. The CDR3 consists of 13 residues. The CDR3 here is CASSPPSDGEQFF. CDR3 coding DNA: TGTGCCAGCAGCCCCCCGAGCGATGGTGAGCAGTTCTTC. Together with reference TRBV9 and TRBJ2-1, the CDR3 gives the full variable domain: DSGVTQTPKHLITATGQRVTLRCSPRSGDLSVYWYQQSLDQGLQFLIQYYNGEERAKGNILERFSAQQFPDLHSELNLSSLELGDSALYFCASSPPSDGEQFFGPGTRLTVL.

V gene TRBV9 combines with J gene TRBJ2-3; D may be TRBD2 (6 bases). Germline-derived CDR1 and CDR2 are SGDLS and YYNGEE. V was cut by 1 base and J by 3 bases, with 12 bases left in between. The CDR3 totals 15 residues. CDR3 DNA sequence: TGTGCCAGCAGCGTATTCGGAGGGCGTACAGATACGCAGTATTTT. This gives the protein CASSVFGGRTDTQYF.

At least ten counts were recorded for this clonotype. The rearrangement links TRBV9 to TRBJ2-2; 7 bases agree with TRBD1. Germline V gene lookup returns CDR1 SGDLS and CDR2 YYNGEE. The ends lost 3 bases at V and 1 base at J; junction bases unmatched: 6. The CDR3 runs 16 residues. CDR3 in amino acids: CASSGRGTGNTGELFF. CDR3 nucleotide sequence: TGTGCCAGCAGCGGCAGGGGGACGGGGAACACCGGGGAGCTGTTTTTT.

This clonotype was counted ten times or more. The V gene is TRBV9, the J gene TRBJ2-2, with D perhaps matching TRBD1 (6 bases). Trimming took 0 bases from V and 1 from J, leaving 10 bases between them. The CDR3 runs to 16 residues. The V gene's germline CDR1 is SGDLS and CDR2 YYNGEE. The CDR3 sequence is CASSVGLGGNTGELFF. For the CDR3, the DNA is TGTGCCAGCAGCGTAGGTCTAGGGGGGAACACCGGGGAGCTGTTTTTT.

In its sample, this clonotype was seen many times. The CDR3 nucleotides read TGTGCCAGCAGCGTCGGCCCGCTTAGCACAGATACGCAGTATTTT. Encoded protein: CASSVGPLSTDTQYF. The chain joins TRBV9 to TRBJ2-3, with no clear D. Trimming removed 2 bases at V and 0 bases at J, with 10 bases between. The germline gives CDR1 SGDLS, CDR2 YYNGEE. This CDR3 is built from 15 residues.

This clonotype was seen at least ten times. The chain carries TRBV9 and TRBJ2-7; TRBD2 aligns across 11 bases. V lost 3 bases, J lost 5 bases, and 7 bases stayed unmatched. Germline loops: CDR1 SGDLS, CDR2 YYNGEE. The CDR3 is made up of 15 amino acids. The DNA for the CDR3 is TGTGCCAGCAGCGATAGCGGGAGGGCTTTCGACGAGCAGTACTTC. Its protein product is CASSDSGRAFDEQYF.

In its sample, this clonotype was seen many times. The genes are TRBV9 and TRBJ2-1; 14 bases are shared with TRBD2. The germline gives CDR1 SGDLS, CDR2 YYNGEE. This CDR3 is built from 18 residues. V shed 3 bases and J 8 bases; nucleotides not matched to a gene: 13. The CDR3 sequence: CASSGGTSGSPRGHEQFF. In DNA form, the CDR3 reads TGTGCCAGCAGCGGGGGGACTAGCGGGAGTCCTAGGGGGCATGAGCAGTTCTTC.

This clonotype was found many times. The CDR3 reads CASSVIAGNNEQFF. CDR3 nucleotides: TGTGCCAGCAGCGTTATAGCCGGAAACAATGAGCAGTTCTTC. The chain has TRBV9 and TRBJ2-1; D gene ambiguous. Germline CDR1 reads SGDLS; CDR2 reads YYNGEE. Trimming took off 2 bases at V and 5 bases at J, with 11 bases between the two ends. The CDR3 runs 14 residues.

This clonotype was counted ten times or more. The chain employs TRBV21-1 and TRBJ2-7; the tabulated D call, TRBD2, remains unverified against the DNA. TRBV21-1 represents a pseudogene. This CDR3 is built from 18 residues. This chain's CDR3 is CASSKESDGRIISYEQYF. In DNA form, the CDR3 reads TGTGCCAGCAGCAAAGAATCCGACGGGAGGATAATCTCCTACGAGCAGTACTTC.

The table lists this clonotype with many counts. The chain uses TRBV9 and TRBJ1-3; 7 bases are a match to TRBD1. Germline CDR1 is SGDLS and CDR2 is YYNGEE. V lost 3 bases and J lost 2; bases outside the gene matches: 5. This CDR3 contains 15 residues. CDR3 bases: TGTGCCAGCAGCGCCTCGACAGGGACTGGAAACACCATATATTTT. Translation gives CASSASTGTGNTIYF.

Many counts were recorded for this clonotype. The chain carries TRBV9 and TRBJ2-7, with a tentative D call TRBD2 (6 bases). The CDR3 consists of 18 residues. V dropped 0 bases and J dropped 2 bases, with 21 bases sitting between them. The germline gives CDR1 SGDLS, CDR2 YYNGEE. The CDR3, as DNA: TGTGCCAGCAGCGTAGCGGACTCTAGCGTGACCGCAACCTACGAGCAGTACTTC. Protein: CASSVADSSVTATYEQYF.

This clonotype was picked up many times. This chain connects TRBV9 to TRBJ2-3; D uncertain. Germline CDR1 is SGDLS and CDR2 is YYNGEE. The CDR3 has 14 amino acids. V was trimmed by 0 bases and J by 8 bases, leaving 13 bases between them. The CDR3 is CASSVASQWSTQYF. CDR3 coding DNA: TGTGCCAGCAGCGTAGCGTCCCAGTGGAGTACGCAGTATTTT.

This clonotype showed up many times. This rearrangement joins TRBV9 to TRBJ2-7; no definite D call. The CDR3 loop spans 12 amino acids. V lost 4 bases and J 8 bases, leaving 13 bases between the germline ends. Germline CDR1 reads SGDLS; CDR2 reads YYNGEE. The CDR3 DNA reads TGTGCCAGCAGCAATGAGACGCCAAAGCAGTACTTC. Protein: CASSNETPKQYF.

This clonotype is deemed medium-sized (0.01 to 0.1%). The CDR3 spells CASSRTGIGGETQYF. The CDR3 DNA reads TGTGCCAGCAGTAGAACAGGGATCGGAGGGGAGACCCAGTACTTC. The chain is built from TRBV9 and TRBJ2-5; D is possibly TRBD1 or TRBD2 (6 bases each). Trimming shortened V by 5 bases and J by 5 bases, and 19 bases separated the two germline ends. CDR3 length: 15 residues. From germline, CDR1 is SGDLS and CDR2 YYNGEE.

A note on this clonotype: A read error is possible here, since a much larger clone lies one base away. Without the conserved terminal phenylalanine or tryptophan, this CDR3 likely stems from a read error. The chain employs TRBV9 and TRBJ2-1; D is uncertain. The V and J ends lost 4 bases and 10 bases respectively, with 12 bases between them. Germline V lookup: CDR1 SGDLS, CDR2 YYNGEE. The CDR3 is 12 residues long. The CDR3 DNA reads as TGTGCCAGCAGCCCTCTCGTTGGGGAGCAGTTCCTC. It translates to CASSPLVGEQFL.

The CDR3 nucleotides read TGTGCCAGCAGCGGGACAGCTCCTCCGTACGAGCAGTACTTC. It yields the protein CASSGTAPPYEQYF. The gene calls are TRBV9 and TRBJ2-7, with D possibly matching TRBD1 (6 bases). The V end was cut by 3 bases, the J end by 4 bases, with 14 bases between. The CDR3 has 14 residues. Germline values: CDR1 SGDLS, CDR2 YYNGEE. The complete variable domain, with remaining parts taken from reference TRBV9 and TRBJ2-7, reads DSGVTQTPKHLITATGQRVTLRCSPRSGDLSVYWYQQSLDQGLQFLIQYYNGEERAKGNILERFSAQQFPDLHSELNLSSLELGDSALYFCASSGTAPPYEQYFGPGTRLTVT.

In its sample, this clonotype was seen many times. The chain joins TRBV9 to TRBJ2-2; D gene ambiguous. CDR3 length equals 12 residues. V was pared by 5 bases and J by 0 bases, with 2 bases between. In germline, CDR1 is SGDLS, CDR2 YYNGEE. As DNA, the CDR3 is TGTGCCAGCAGGCCGAACACCGGGGAGCTGTTTTTT. Translation gives CASRPNTGELFF.